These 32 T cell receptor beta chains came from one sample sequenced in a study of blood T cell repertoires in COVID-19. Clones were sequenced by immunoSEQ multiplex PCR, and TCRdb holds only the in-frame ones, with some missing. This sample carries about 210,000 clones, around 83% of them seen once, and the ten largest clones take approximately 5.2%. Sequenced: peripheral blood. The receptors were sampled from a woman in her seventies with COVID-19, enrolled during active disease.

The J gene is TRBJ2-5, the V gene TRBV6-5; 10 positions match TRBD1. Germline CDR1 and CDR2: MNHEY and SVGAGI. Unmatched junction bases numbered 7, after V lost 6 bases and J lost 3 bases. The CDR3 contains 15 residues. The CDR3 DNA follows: TGTGCCAGCAGCCCCCCCGGACAGGGGGAAGAGACCCAGTACTTC. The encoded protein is CASSPPGQGEETQYF.

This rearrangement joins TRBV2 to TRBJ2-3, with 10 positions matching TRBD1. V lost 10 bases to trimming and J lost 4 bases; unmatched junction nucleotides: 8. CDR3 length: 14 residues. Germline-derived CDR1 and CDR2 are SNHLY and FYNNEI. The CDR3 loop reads CAIGQGVTADTQYF. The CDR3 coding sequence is TGTGCCATAGGACAGGGGGTAACCGCAGATACGCAGTATTTT.

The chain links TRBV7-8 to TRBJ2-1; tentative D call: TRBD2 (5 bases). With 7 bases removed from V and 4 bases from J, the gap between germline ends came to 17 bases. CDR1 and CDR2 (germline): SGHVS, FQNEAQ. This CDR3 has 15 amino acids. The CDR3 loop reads CASTEMSWEYNEQFF. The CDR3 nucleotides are TGTGCCAGCACCGAGATGTCGTGGGAGTACAATGAGCAGTTCTTC.

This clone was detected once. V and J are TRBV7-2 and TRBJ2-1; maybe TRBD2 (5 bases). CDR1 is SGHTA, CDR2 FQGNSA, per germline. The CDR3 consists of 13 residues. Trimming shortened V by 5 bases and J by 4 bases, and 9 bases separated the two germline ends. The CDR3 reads CASSTRGYNEQFF. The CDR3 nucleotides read TGTGCCAGCAGCACCCGGGGTTACAATGAGCAGTTCTTC.

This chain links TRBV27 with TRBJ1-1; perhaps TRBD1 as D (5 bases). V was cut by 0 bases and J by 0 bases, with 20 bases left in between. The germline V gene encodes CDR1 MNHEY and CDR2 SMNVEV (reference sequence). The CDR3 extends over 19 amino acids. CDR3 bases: TGTGCCAGCAGTTTATCTAGCCCCATGACTGCGACAGTGAACACTGAAGCTTTCTTT. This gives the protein CASSLSSPMTATVNTEAFF.

The CDR3 DNA is TGTGCCAGCAGTGAAGTCAGGGGCTATGGCTACACCTTC. This encodes CASSEVRGYGYTF. The chain joins TRBV2 to TRBJ1-2; possible D gene TRBD1, 6 bases. The germline V and J ends were trimmed by 1 base and 4 bases, with 7 bases remaining between them. This CDR3 is built from 13 residues. CDR1 is SNHLY, CDR2 FYNNEI, per germline.

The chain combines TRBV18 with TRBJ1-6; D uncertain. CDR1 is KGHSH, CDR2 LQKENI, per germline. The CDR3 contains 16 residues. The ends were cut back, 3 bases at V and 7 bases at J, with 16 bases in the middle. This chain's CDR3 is CASSPITAAGNSPLHF. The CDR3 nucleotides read TGTGCCAGCTCACCGATCACGGCCGCGGGGAATTCACCCCTCCACTTT.

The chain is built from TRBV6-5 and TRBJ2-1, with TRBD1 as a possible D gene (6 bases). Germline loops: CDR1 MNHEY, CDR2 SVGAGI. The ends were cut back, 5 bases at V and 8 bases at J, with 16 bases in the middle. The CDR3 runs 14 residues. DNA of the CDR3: TGTGCCAGCAGTACCGGGCCAGGGGTAGATGAGCAGTTCTTC. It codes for CASSTGPGVDEQFF.

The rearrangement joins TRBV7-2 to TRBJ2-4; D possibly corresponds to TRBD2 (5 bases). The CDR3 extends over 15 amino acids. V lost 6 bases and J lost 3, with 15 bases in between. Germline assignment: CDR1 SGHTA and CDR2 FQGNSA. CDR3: CASSLPGAGKNIQYF. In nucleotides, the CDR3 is TGTGCCAGCAGTTTACCGGGTGCGGGCAAAAACATTCAGTACTTC.

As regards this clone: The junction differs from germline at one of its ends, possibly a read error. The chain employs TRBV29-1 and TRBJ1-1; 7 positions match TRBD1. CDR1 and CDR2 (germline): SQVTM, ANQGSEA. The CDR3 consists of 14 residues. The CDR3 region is CSVEGGLSYTEAFF. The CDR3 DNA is TGCAGCGTCGAAGGGGGCCTGTCGTATACTGAAGCTTTCTTT.

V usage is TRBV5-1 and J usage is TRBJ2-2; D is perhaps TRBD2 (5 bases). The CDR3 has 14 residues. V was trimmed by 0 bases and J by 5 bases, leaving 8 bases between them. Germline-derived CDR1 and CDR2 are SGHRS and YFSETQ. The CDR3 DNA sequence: TGCGCCAGCAGCTTGGACGGGAAGACCGGGGAGCTGTTTTTT. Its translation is CASSLDGKTGELFF.

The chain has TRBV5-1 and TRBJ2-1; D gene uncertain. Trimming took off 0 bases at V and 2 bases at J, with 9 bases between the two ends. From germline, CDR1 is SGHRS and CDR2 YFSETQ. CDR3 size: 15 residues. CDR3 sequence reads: CASSLGESPYNEQFF. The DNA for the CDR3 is TGCGCCAGCAGCTTGGGTGAGTCCCCCTACAATGAGCAGTTCTTC.

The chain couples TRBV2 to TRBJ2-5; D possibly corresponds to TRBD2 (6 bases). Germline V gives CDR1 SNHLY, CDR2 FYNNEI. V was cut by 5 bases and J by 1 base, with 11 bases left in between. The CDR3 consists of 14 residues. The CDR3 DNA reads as TGTGCCAGCAGTTATATCGGGAGCCAAGAGACCCAGTACTTC. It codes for CASSYIGSQETQYF.

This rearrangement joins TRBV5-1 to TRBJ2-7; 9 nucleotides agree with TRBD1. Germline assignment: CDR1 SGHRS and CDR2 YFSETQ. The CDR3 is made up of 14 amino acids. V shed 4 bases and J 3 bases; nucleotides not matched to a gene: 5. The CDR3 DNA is TGCGCCAGCAGCACCTTGACAGGGGGCTACGAGCAGTACTTC. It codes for CASSTLTGGYEQYF.

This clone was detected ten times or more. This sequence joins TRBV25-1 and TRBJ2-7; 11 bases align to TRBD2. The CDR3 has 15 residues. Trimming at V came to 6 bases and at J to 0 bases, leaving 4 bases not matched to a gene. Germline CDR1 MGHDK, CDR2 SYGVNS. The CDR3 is CASRVAGGSSYEQYF. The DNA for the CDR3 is TGTGCCAGCAGGGTAGCGGGGGGGAGCTCCTACGAGCAGTACTTC.

In DNA form, the CDR3 reads TGCAGTGCTAGTATGGGGGGGGAGACCCAGTACTTC. It encodes CSASMGGETQYF. The chain couples TRBV20-1 to TRBJ2-5; 7 bases align to TRBD2. The V segment lost 3 bases and the J segment 5 bases; nucleotides outside the gene matches: 3. The CDR3 has 12 amino acids. Germline V gene lookup returns CDR1 DFQATT and CDR2 SNEGSKA (reference sequence).

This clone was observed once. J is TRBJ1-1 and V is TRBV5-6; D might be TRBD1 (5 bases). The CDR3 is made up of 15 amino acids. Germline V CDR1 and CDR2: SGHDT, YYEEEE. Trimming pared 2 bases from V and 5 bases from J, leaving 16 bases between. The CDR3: CASSFLLTVRTEAFF. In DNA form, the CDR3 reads TGTGCCAGCAGCTTCCTCTTGACAGTTCGGACTGAAGCTTTCTTT.

CDR3 residues: CAIRAGVSSGANVLTF. CDR3 nucleotide sequence: TGTGCCATCAGGGCCGGGGTTTCATCTGGGGCCAACGTCCTGACTTTC. The rearrangement joins TRBV10-3 to TRBJ2-6; D is perhaps TRBD2 (5 bases). The CDR3 has 16 amino acids. CDR1 ENHRY and CDR2 SYGVKD come from the germline V gene. Deletions cut 6 bases from V and 1 base from J, with 13 bases between.

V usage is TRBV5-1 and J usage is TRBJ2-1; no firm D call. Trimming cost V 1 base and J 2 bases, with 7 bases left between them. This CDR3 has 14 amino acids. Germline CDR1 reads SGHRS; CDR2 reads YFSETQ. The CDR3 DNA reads TGCGCCAGCAGCTTGCCTAGACCCTACAATGAGCAGTTCTTC. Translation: CASSLPRPYNEQFF.

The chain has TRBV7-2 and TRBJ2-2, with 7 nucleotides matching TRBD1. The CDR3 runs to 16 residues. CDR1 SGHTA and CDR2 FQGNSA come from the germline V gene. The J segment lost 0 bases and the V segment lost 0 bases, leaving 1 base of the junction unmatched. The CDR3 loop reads CASSLAGTANTGELFF. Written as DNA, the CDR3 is TGTGCCAGCAGCTTAGCGGGGACAGCGAACACCGGGGAGCTGTTTTTT.

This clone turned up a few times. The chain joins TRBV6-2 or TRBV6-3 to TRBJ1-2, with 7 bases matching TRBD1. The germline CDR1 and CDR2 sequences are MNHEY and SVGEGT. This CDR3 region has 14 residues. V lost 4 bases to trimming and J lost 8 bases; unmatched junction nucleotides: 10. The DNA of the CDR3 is TGTGCCAGCAGTTTCCTAGGGACAGCACACGGCTACACCTTC. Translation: CASSFLGTAHGYTF.

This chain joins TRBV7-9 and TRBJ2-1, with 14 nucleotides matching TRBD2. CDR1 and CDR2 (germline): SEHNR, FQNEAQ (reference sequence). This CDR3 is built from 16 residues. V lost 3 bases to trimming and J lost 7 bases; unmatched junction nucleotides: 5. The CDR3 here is CASSLTSGRERNEQFF. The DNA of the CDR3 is TGTGCCAGCAGCTTGACTAGCGGGAGGGAGAGGAATGAGCAGTTCTTC.

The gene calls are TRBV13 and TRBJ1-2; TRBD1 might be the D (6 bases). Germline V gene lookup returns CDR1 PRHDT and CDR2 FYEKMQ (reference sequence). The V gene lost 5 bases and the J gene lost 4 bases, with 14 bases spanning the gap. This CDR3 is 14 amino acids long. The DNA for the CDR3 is TGTGCCAGCAGCCCCCGAACAGGGACCTATGGCTACACCTTC. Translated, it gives CASSPRTGTYGYTF.

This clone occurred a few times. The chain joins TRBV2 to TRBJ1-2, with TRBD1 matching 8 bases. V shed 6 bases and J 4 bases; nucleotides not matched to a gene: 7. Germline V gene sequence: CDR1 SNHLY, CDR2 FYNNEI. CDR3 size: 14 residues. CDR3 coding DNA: TGTGCCAGCAGGCCGGGACAGGCATCCTATGGCTACACCTTC. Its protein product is CASRPGQASYGYTF.

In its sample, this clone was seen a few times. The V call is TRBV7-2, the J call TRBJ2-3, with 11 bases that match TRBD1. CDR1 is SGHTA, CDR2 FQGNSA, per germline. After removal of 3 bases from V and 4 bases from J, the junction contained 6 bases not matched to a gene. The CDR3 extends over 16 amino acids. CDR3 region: CASSFLGQGASDTQYF. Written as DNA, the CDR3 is TGTGCCAGCAGCTTCCTCGGACAGGGGGCGTCAGATACGCAGTATTTT.

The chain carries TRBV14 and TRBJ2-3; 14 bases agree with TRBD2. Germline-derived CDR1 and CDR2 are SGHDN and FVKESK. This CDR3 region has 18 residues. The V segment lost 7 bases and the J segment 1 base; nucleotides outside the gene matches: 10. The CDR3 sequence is CASKIGTSGSWGTDTQYF. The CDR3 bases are TGTGCCAGCAAGATTGGGACTAGCGGGAGTTGGGGCACAGATACGCAGTATTTT.

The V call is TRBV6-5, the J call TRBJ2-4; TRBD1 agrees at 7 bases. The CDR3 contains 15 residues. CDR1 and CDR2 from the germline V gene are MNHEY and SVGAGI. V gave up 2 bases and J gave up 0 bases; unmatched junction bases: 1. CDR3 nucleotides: TGTGCCAGCAGTTACGGGGACAGAGCCAAAAACATTCAGTACTTC. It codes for CASSYGDRAKNIQYF.

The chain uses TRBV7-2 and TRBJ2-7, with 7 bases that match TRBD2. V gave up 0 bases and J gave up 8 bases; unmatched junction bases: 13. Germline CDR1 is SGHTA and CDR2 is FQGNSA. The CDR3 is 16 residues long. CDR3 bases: TGTGCCAGCAGCTTAGCGCGGGGGAGCCCTCTCTTACAGCAGTACTTC. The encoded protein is CASSLARGSPLLQQYF.

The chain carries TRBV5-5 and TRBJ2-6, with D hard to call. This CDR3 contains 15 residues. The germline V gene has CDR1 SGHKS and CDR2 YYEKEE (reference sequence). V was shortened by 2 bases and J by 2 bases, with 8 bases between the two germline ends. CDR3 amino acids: CASSFREAGANVLTF. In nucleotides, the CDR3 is TGTGCCAGCAGCTTCCGAGAGGCTGGGGCCAACGTCCTGACTTTC. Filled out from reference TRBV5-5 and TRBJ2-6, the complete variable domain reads DAGVTQSPTHLIKTRGQQVTLRCSPISGHKSVSWYQQVLGQGPQFIFQYYEKEERGRGNFPDRFSARQFPNYSSELNVNALLLGDSALYLCASSFREAGANVLTFGAGSRLTVL.

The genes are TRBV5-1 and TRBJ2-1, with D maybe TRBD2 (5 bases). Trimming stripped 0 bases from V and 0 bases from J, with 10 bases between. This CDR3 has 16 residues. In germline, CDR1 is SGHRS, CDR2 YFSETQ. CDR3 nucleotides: TGCGCCAGCAGCTTGGCTAGCCTTAGCTCCTACAATGAGCAGTTCTTC. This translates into CASSLASLSSYNEQFF. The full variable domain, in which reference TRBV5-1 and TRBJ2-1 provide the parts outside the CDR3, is KAGVTQTPRYLIKTRGQQVTLSCSPISGHRSVSWYQQTPGQGLQFLFEYFSETQRNKGNFPGRFSGRQFSNSRSEMNVSTLELGDSALYLCASSLASLSSYNEQFFGPGTRLTVL.

The CDR3 region has the DNA TGTGCCACCAGCAGAGATTTCGGTCACACCTCGCTAGATACCCAGCATTTT. Translated, it gives CATSRDFGHTSLDTQHF. The rearrangement joins TRBV15 to TRBJ1-5; D call uncertain. This CDR3 comprises 17 residues. The V gene lost 0 bases and the J gene lost 11 bases, with 23 bases spanning the gap. Germline CDR1 is LNHNV and CDR2 is YYDKDF (reference sequence).

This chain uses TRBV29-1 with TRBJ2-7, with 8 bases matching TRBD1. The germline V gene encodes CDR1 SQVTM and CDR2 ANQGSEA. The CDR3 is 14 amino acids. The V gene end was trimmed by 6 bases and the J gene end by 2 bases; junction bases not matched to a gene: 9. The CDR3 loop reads CSVERDRFPYEQYF. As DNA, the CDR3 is TGCAGCGTGGAACGGGACAGGTTCCCCTACGAGCAGTACTTC.